This T cell receptor beta chain was identified in a study of radiation and T cells in renal cell carcinoma. The junction had 10 bases not matched to a gene; V was cut back by 8 bases and J by 4 bases. The germline V gene has CDR1 MDHEN and CDR2 SYDVKM. The CDR3 runs 15 residues. Generated by immunoSEQ multiplex PCR, the TCRdb table keeps only in-frame clones and is missing some. Seen here are some 100,000 clones, roughly 88% observed once, and the top ten hold 7.2%. A remark on this clone: What it recognizes is unknown.

Study-wide results and caveats: From baseline, blood top tumor clonotypes peaked at 2 weeks post-radiation.

Time point noted: blood 4 weeks post-SBRT, at nephrectomy. Treatment in this sample: 15 Gy SBRT to primary tumor, nephrectomy 4 weeks later. Nephrectomy followed 15 Gy stereotactic body radiation by 4 weeks. Radiation-treated patients gave blood at baseline, week 2 and week 4. This renal cell carcinoma was of the clear cell type. The J gene is TRBJ1-5, the V gene TRBV28; 8 positions agree with TRBD1. The clonotype originates from a man aged 55-75 years with renal cell carcinoma. The sample consisted of blood, taken from a patient whose treatment included radiotherapy and nephrectomy. CDR3 loop: CASSIRTGRNQPQHF. For the CDR3, the DNA is TGTGCCAGCTCAATCCGGACAGGGCGGAATCAGCCCCAGCATTTT.